This TCR beta chain stems from a study of blood T cell repertoires in COVID-19. Study background: PBMCs, B-cell-depleted T cells, or T cells provided the cDNA or gDNA that made up the material.

The CDR3 is 15 amino acids. Germline assignment: CDR1 KGHSH and CDR2 LQKENI. Trimming took 6 bases from V and 5 from J; bases not matched to a gene: 8. As processed by the authors: Reference gene primer amplification gave nucleated cell count estimates. Data came from immunoSEQ multiplex PCR; TCRdb stores just in-frame clones and leaves some out. Clone size and the V and J calls come from that table; the DNA yielded D and trimming. Among about 160,000 clones listed, roughly 82% were seen once. J is TRBJ2-3 and V is TRBV18, with TRBD2 matching 10 bases. Sequencing used peripheral blood. The receptor's source is a man between 65 and 80 years old with acute or convalescent COVID-19. This chain's CDR3 is CASSNGLAERDTQYF. The DNA of the CDR3 is TGTGCCAGCTCGAACGGACTAGCGGAAAGAGATACGCAGTATTTT.